This TCR beta chain was retrieved from a study of blood T cell repertoires in COVID-19. Study at large: COVID-19 samples, acute and convalescent, were from the United States, Italy and Spain. T cells, B-cell-depleted T cells, or PBMCs provided the cDNA or gDNA that served as material.

CDR3 length: 12 residues. The ends lost 7 bases at V and 6 bases at J; junction bases unmatched: 6. In germline, CDR1 is SQVTM, CDR2 ANQGSEA. In the original analysis: Scientists estimated how many nucleated cells there were by amplifying reference gene primers. Clones were sequenced by immunoSEQ multiplex PCR, and TCRdb holds only the in-frame ones, with some missing. V, J and clone size reflect that table, while D and trimming were determined from the DNA. The sample comprises 390,000 or so clones, roughly 90% of which are singletons, and 6.5% to 8% rests with the top ten. The TCR sequence derives from a man in his late teens or twenties with active or convalescent COVID-19. The sample comprised peripheral blood. This sequence joins TRBV29-1 and TRBJ1-1, with TRBD1 matching over 9 bases. This chain's CDR3 is CSAAQGAAEAFF. The CDR3 nucleotides read TGCAGCGCGGCACAGGGGGCGGCTGAAGCTTTCTTT.